Below, 23 T cell receptor beta chains from the same sample are listed, as sequenced in a study of beta chain features in type 1 diabetes. Study results and caveats: Across all four CD4+ subsets, people with type 1 diabetes showed modestly shorter TCRB CDR3s.

Antigens of these TCRs are unknown. All of the isolated RNA was reverse transcribed, so expressed TCRB transcripts were sequenced. Here immunoSEQ multiplex PCR was the method, and the copy in TCRdb shows in-frame clones only, minus some. The data contain around 70,000 clones, more than 45% of them singletons. The sample comprised central memory CD4+ T cells from blood. All receptors come from a young man with type 1 diabetes.

This clone was counted a few times. The chain employs TRBV7-9 and TRBJ2-7; 7 bases line up with TRBD1. The length of the CDR3 is 14 residues. Germline V gives CDR1 SEHNR, CDR2 FQNEAQ (reference sequence). V shed 5 bases and J 0 bases; nucleotides not matched to a gene: 4. CDR3 sequence: CASSIRDSSYEQYF. The CDR3 DNA follows: TGTGCCAGCAGCATCCGGGACAGCTCCTACGAGCAGTACTTC.

The chain uses TRBV5-1 and TRBJ2-4; D is perhaps TRBD1 (6 bases). The CDR3 sequence is 16 residues long. V was trimmed by 0 bases and J by 5 bases, leaving 15 bases between them. Germline CDR1 and CDR2: SGHRS and YFSETQ. CDR3 loop: CASSLALGGRENIQYF. CDR3 bases: TGCGCCAGCAGCTTGGCCCTAGGGGGTAGGGAAAACATTCAGTACTTC.

The rearrangement links TRBV11-3 to TRBJ2-3; unclear D gene. V gave up 2 bases and J gave up 0 bases, with 6 bases separating them. Germline V gene lookup returns CDR1 SGHNT and CDR2 YENEEA. The CDR3 covers 14 residues. CDR3 DNA: TGTGCCAGCAGCTTAAGAACTAGCACAGATACGCAGTATTTT. Translation: CASSLRTSTDTQYF.

This chain joins TRBV6-1 and TRBJ1-5; D call uncertain. V shed 2 bases and J shed 6 bases, with 17 bases lying between them. Germline V gene data show CDR1 as MNHNS and CDR2 as SASEGT. This CDR3 is 16 amino acids long. CDR3 amino acids: CASSEISGNTAQPQHF. The DNA for the CDR3 is TGTGCCAGCAGTGAAATCAGCGGTAATACCGCTCAGCCCCAGCATTTT.

This clone was counted a few times. The rearrangement uses TRBV20-1 and TRBJ1-2; D gene uncertain. CDR1 is DFQATT and CDR2 is SNEGSKA in the germline V gene (reference sequence). The length of the CDR3 is 11 residues. Trimming took 3 bases from V and 4 from J, leaving 6 bases between them. In nucleotides, the CDR3 is TGCAGTGCTAGTCACTCCTATGGCTACACCTTC. Its translation: CSASHSYGYTF.

This chain links TRBV6-6 with TRBJ1-3; perhaps TRBD1 as D (6 bases). Germline lookup yields CDR1 MNHNY and CDR2 SVGAGI (reference sequence). The length of the CDR3 is 14 residues. The V gene lost 5 bases and the J gene lost 2 bases, with 10 bases spanning the gap. The CDR3 nucleotides are TGTGCCAGCAGTACAGGGATCCCTGGAAACACCATATATTTT. Amino acids: CASSTGIPGNTIYF.

This clone occurred a few times. This chain connects TRBV7-9 to TRBJ2-1; tentative D call: TRBD2 (6 bases). CDR3 length: 16 amino acids. From germline, CDR1 is SEHNR and CDR2 FQNEAQ (reference sequence). Trimming cost V 1 base and J 0 bases, with 10 bases left between them. CDR3 protein: CASSLVAGPSYNEQFF. The CDR3 DNA reads TGTGCCAGCAGCTTAGTCGCGGGGCCCTCCTACAATGAGCAGTTCTTC.

The chain carries TRBV5-1 and TRBJ2-5; 8 nucleotides agree with TRBD1. Germline V gene sequence: CDR1 SGHRS, CDR2 YFSETQ. Unmatched junction bases numbered 6, after V lost 7 bases and J lost 4 bases. The CDR3 runs 13 residues. The CDR3 DNA reads as TGCGCCAGCGGCAGGGGGCGCGGAGAGACCCAGTACTTC. This translates into CASGRGRGETQYF.

This clone was observed once. The V and J genes are TRBV21-1 and TRBJ2-7; the table names TRBD1, a call not compared with the DNA. TRBV21-1 is labeled a pseudogene. CDR3 length equals 16 residues. The CDR3 loop is CASSCVKGQGYYEQYF. CDR3 coding DNA: TGTGCCAGCAGCTGCGTAAAAGGACAGGGATACTACGAGCAGTACTTC.

This clone has just one count. This rearrangement joins TRBV7-2 to TRBJ2-2; TRBD1 matches 7 bases. The V gene's germline CDR1 is SGHTA and CDR2 FQGNSA. V lost 5 bases and J lost 0; bases outside the gene matches: 3. The CDR3 loop spans 15 amino acids. The CDR3 nucleotides are TGTGCCAGCAGCCCGCAGGGGGCGAACACCGGGGAGCTGTTTTTT. This encodes CASSPQGANTGELFF.

There are a few counts of this clone. This sequence joins TRBV2 and TRBJ2-5; D possibly corresponds to TRBD2 (5 bases). The length of the CDR3 is 15 residues. Looked up from germline, CDR1 is SNHLY and CDR2 is FYNNEI. Trimming cost V 0 bases and J 3 bases, with 11 bases left between them. DNA for the CDR3: TGTGCCAGCAGTGAAGCGCTTCGGGGAGAAGAGACCCAGTACTTC. It translates to CASSEALRGEETQYF.

The chain employs TRBV10-3 and TRBJ2-7; TRBD1 aligns across 10 bases. Trimming removed 4 bases from V and 0 bases from J; junction bases left unmatched: 6. The CDR3 has 16 residues. Germline values: CDR1 ENHRY, CDR2 SYGVKD. The CDR3 region is CAISARGQGDSYEQYF. CDR3 nucleotides: TGTGCCATCAGTGCTCGTGGACAGGGGGACTCCTACGAGCAGTACTTC.

This clone came up a few times. V and J are TRBV2 and TRBJ2-7, with TRBD2 identical over 7 bases. Germline lookup yields CDR1 SNHLY and CDR2 FYNNEI. This CDR3 comprises 14 residues. Trimming removed 2 bases from V and 6 bases from J; junction bases left unmatched: 7. The CDR3: CASSERGTTGEQYF. The CDR3 coding sequence is TGTGCCAGCAGTGAAAGAGGGACTACGGGCGAGCAGTACTTC.

V usage is TRBV18 and J usage is TRBJ1-2; 9 bases fit TRBD1. Germline CDR1 KGHSH, CDR2 LQKENI. The CDR3 has 13 amino acids. The ends lost 6 bases at V and 8 bases at J; junction bases unmatched: 7. The CDR3 bases are TGTGCCAGCTCGGGGACAGGGAGAGACGGCTACACCTTC. This sequence encodes CASSGTGRDGYTF.

This chain connects TRBV11-2 to TRBJ2-1, with D maybe TRBD1 (5 bases). Per germline, CDR1 SGHAT and CDR2 FQNNGV. V was pared by 0 bases and J by 1 base, with 13 bases between. CDR3 length: 17 amino acids. The CDR3 nucleotides read TGTGCCAGCAGCTTAGATAGTGGGGCGACGTCCTACAATGAGCAGTTCTTC. It translates to CASSLDSGATSYNEQFF.

This clone turned up a few times. CDR3 protein: CASPWASRTDTQYF. The CDR3 region has the DNA TGTGCCAGCCCATGGGCTAGCCGCACAGATACGCAGTATTTT. The chain recombines TRBV21-1 with TRBJ2-3; the DNA was not used to check the table's D call, TRBD2. TRBV21-1 is deemed a pseudogene. CDR3 length: 14 residues.

The chain recombines TRBV11-2 with TRBJ1-2; 8 nucleotides line up with TRBD1. There are 15 residues in the CDR3. V dropped 5 bases and J dropped 4; count of bases not matched to a gene: 9. CDR1 and CDR2 (germline): SGHAT, FQNNGV. For the CDR3, the DNA is TGTGCCAGCAGCACTGGACAGGGCGGGAGCTATGGCTACACCTTC. Protein sequence: CASSTGQGGSYGYTF.

Details on this clone: One junction end disagrees with the germline gene, perhaps due to a read error. The chain uses TRBV7-7 and TRBJ2-5; 8 nucleotides match TRBD2. From germline, CDR1 is SSHAT and CDR2 FNYEAQ (reference sequence). This CDR3 has 15 amino acids. The chain's CDR3 is CASSPNSGVMETQYF. Here the CDR3 DNA reads TGTGCTAGCAGCCCGAATAGCGGGGTCATGGAGACCCAGTACTTC.

This clone was counted only a few times. The J gene is TRBJ2-7, the V gene TRBV4-1, with D tentatively TRBD1 (6 bases). CDR1 and CDR2 (germline): MGHRA, YSYEKL. The germline V and J ends were trimmed by 0 bases and 0 bases, with 15 bases remaining between them. The CDR3 is made up of 17 amino acids. CDR3 coding DNA: TGCGCCAGCAGCCAAGAGCGAACAGGGAGCTTCTCCTACGAGCAGTACTTC. It codes for CASSQERTGSFSYEQYF.

This sequence joins TRBV27 and TRBJ1-5, with 7 bases identical to TRBD1. Germline V lookup: CDR1 MNHEY, CDR2 SMNVEV (reference sequence). The CDR3 contains 14 residues. The V gene end was trimmed by 2 bases and the J gene end by 7 bases; junction bases not matched to a gene: 5. This CDR3 is CASSLEGGGQPQHF. The CDR3, as DNA: TGTGCCAGCAGTTTAGAAGGGGGCGGGCAGCCCCAGCATTTT.

This clone has more than one count but fewer than ten. This chain joins TRBV19 and TRBJ1-1; D might be TRBD1 (6 bases). Trimming took 5 bases from V and 4 from J, leaving 8 bases between them. This CDR3 has 12 residues. Germline CDR1 and CDR2: LNHDA and SQIVND (reference sequence). As DNA, the CDR3 is TGTGCCAGTAGTCAGGACAGCACTGAAGCTTTCTTT. Its translation is CASSQDSTEAFF.

This sequence joins TRBV5-1 and TRBJ2-1; the match to TRBD1 covers 9 bases. The CDR3 sequence is 16 residues long. Trimming removed 3 bases from V and 8 bases from J; junction bases left unmatched: 12. The V gene's germline CDR1 is SGHRS and CDR2 YFSETQ. The CDR3 nucleotides read TGCGCCAGCAGCTGGGCGACGGGACAGGGCTTCTATGAGCAGTTCTTC. Its translation: CASSWATGQGFYEQFF. Full variable domain (outside the CDR3, taken from reference TRBV5-1 and TRBJ2-1): KAGVTQTPRYLIKTRGQQVTLSCSPISGHRSVSWYQQTPGQGLQFLFEYFSETQRNKGNFPGRFSGRQFSNSRSEMNVSTLELGDSALYLCASSWATGQGFYEQFFGPGTRLTVL.

J is TRBJ2-1 and V is TRBV11-2; no reliable D call. The germline V gene encodes CDR1 SGHAT and CDR2 FQNNGV. V lost 5 bases, J lost 1 base, and 12 bases lay in between. The CDR3 is 15 amino acids. The CDR3 coding sequence is TGTGCCAGCAGCCCCACCGGTCAATCCTACAATGAGCAGTTCTTC. Its translation: CASSPTGQSYNEQFF.